This entry concerns a single TCR beta chain. Its antigen is still unknown. Use of 60 Vbeta and 13 Jbeta primers characterized the PCR. Clones were sequenced by immunoSEQ multiplex PCR, and TCRdb holds only the in-frame ones, with some missing. This repertoire includes more than 45,000 clones. The data were taken from a study of cytomegalovirus exposure and HLA in healthy donors. Everyone who donated was a healthy bone marrow donor. J was trimmed by 6 bases and V by 0 bases; bases with no gene match: 8. CDR1 SGHRS and CDR2 YFSETQ come from the germline V gene. CDR3 size: 16 residues. Findings and limits, study-wide: Association with HLA alleles at 0.05 false discovery rate was found for 15,000 or so TCR beta sequences in a later analysis. Sequencing depth across donors, presence/absence analyses assumed, was roughly uniform. The likely explanation for a cluster of highly shared sequence variants was sequencing artifact.

This sequence joins TRBV5-1 and TRBJ2-5; 10 positions agree with TRBD2. Sequenced material: PBMCs. The receptor's source is a woman aged 55 to 70 in good health and CMV-seropositive. CDR3 sequence (DNA): TGCGCCAGCAGCTTGGGTACAGCGGGGGGGGCAAAGACCCAGTACTTC. Its translation: CASSLGTAGGAKTQYF.